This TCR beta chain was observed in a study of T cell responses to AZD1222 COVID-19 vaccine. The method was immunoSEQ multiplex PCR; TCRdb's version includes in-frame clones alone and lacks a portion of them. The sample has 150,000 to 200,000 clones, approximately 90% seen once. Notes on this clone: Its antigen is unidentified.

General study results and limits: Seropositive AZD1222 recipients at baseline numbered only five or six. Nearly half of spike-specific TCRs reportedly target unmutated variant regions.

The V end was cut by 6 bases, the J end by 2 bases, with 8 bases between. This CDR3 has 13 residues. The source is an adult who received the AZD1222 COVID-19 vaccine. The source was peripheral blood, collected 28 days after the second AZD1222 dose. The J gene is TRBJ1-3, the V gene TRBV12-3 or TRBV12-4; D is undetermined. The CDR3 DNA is TGTGCCAGCAGAACGGGCCCTGGAAACACCATATATTTT. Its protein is CASRTGPGNTIYF.